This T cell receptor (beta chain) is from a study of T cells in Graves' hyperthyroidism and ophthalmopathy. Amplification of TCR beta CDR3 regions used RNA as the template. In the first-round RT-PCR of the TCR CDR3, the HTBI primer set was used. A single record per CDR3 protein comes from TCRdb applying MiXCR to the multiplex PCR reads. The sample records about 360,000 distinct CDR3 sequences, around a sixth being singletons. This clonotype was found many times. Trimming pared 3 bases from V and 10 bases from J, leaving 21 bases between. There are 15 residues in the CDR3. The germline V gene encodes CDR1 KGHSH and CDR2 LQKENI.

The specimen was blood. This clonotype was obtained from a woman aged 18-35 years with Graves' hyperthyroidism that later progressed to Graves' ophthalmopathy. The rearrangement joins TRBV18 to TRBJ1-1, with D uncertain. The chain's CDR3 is CASSPSIETSLGAFF. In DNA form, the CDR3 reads TGTGCCAGCTCACCTAGTATCGAGACGTCCCTGGGAGCTTTCTTT.